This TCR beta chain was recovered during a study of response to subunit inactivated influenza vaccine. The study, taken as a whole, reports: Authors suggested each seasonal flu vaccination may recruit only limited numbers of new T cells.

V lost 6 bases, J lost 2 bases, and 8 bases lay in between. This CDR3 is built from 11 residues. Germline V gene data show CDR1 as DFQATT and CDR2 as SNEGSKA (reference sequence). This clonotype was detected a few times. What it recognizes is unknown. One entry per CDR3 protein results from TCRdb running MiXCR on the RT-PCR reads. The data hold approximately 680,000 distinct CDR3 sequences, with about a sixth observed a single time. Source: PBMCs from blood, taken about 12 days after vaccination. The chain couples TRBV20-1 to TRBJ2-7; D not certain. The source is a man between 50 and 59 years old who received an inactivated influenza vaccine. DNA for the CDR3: TGCAGTGCCAATAATCCCTACGAGCAGTACTTC. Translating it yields CSANNPYEQYF.